The 7 T cell receptor beta chains in this list originate from one sample, sequenced in a study of blood T cell repertoires in COVID-19. Profiled with immunoSEQ multiplex PCR; TCRdb holds only in-frame clones, not every one. Of hundreds of thousands of clones detected, about 88% appear once; the ten largest clones hold approximately 2%. The sequenced sample consisted of PBMCs or T cells enriched from blood (not recorded which). These receptors came from a woman aged 55-69 years in a cohort exposed to, infected with or recovered from COVID-19 (not recorded which).

The chain combines TRBV30 with TRBJ1-6; possibly TRBD1 for D (5 bases). Looked up from germline, CDR1 is GTSNPN and CDR2 is SVGIG (reference sequence). Deletions cut 0 bases from V and 0 bases from J, with 15 bases between. CDR3 length: 18 amino acids. This CDR3 reads CAWSVVRRRGSYNSPLHF. For the CDR3, the DNA is TGTGCCTGGAGTGTAGTCCGGCGGAGGGGCTCCTATAATTCACCCCTCCACTTT.

This clone appeared once. V and J are TRBV2 and TRBJ2-1, with D tentatively TRBD2 (5 bases). CDR3 length equals 14 residues. Between the trimmed V and J ends, which lost 2 bases and 1 base, there was a span of 6 bases. Germline assignment: CDR1 SNHLY and CDR2 FYNNEI. DNA of the CDR3: TGTGCCAGCAGTGAAATAGCGTCCTACAATGAGCAGTTCTTC. This translates into CASSEIASYNEQFF.

The J gene is TRBJ1-3, the V gene TRBV11-2; 7 nucleotides align to TRBD1. Germline V gives CDR1 SGHAT, CDR2 FQNNGV. The CDR3 is made up of 16 amino acids. The V and J ends lost 5 bases and 0 bases, in that order; junction bases with no gene match: 7. CDR3 nucleotide sequence: TGTGCCAGCAGCCTCTCACAGGGGCGCTCTGGAAACACCATATATTTT. It yields the protein CASSLSQGRSGNTIYF.

This clone showed up just once. The chain has TRBV10-3 and TRBJ2-1, with TRBD2 matching 11 bases. V shed 0 bases and J 7 bases; nucleotides not matched to a gene: 2. Germline lookup yields CDR1 ENHRY and CDR2 SYGVKD. CDR3 length equals 15 residues. CDR3 coding DNA: TGTGCCATCAGTGAGTCCCTAGCGGGAGGAAATGAGCAGTTCTTC. This gives the protein CAISESLAGGNEQFF.

This chain joins TRBV7-2 and TRBJ2-3; TRBD2 aligns across 7 bases. This CDR3 has 15 amino acids. Losses at the gene ends were 5 bases for V and 4 bases for J; bases not matched to a gene: 9. Germline assignment: CDR1 SGHTA and CDR2 FQGNSA. The CDR3 reads CASSKRTSYPDTQYF. Written as DNA, the CDR3 is TGTGCCAGCAGCAAACGGACTAGTTATCCAGATACGCAGTATTTT.

V gene TRBV5-1 combines with J gene TRBJ2-7; 13 nucleotides align to TRBD2. The CDR3 extends over 16 amino acids. V lost 0 bases and J lost 3; bases outside the gene matches: 3. Looked up from germline, CDR1 is SGHRS and CDR2 is YFSETQ. CDR3 coding DNA: TGCGCCAGCAGCTTGGGGACTAGCGGGAGCGACTACGAGCAGTACTTC. This translates into CASSLGTSGSDYEQYF. Full variable domain (outside the CDR3, taken from reference TRBV5-1 and TRBJ2-7): KAGVTQTPRYLIKTRGQQVTLSCSPISGHRSVSWYQQTPGQGLQFLFEYFSETQRNKGNFPGRFSGRQFSNSRSEMNVSTLELGDSALYLCASSLGTSGSDYEQYFGPGTRLTVT.

The chain carries TRBV5-5 and TRBJ2-1; 7 nucleotides match TRBD1. Trimming removed 4 bases from V and 4 bases from J; junction bases left unmatched: 8. The CDR3 loop spans 15 amino acids. Germline-derived CDR1 and CDR2 are SGHKS and YYEKEE (reference sequence). CDR3 amino acids: CASSPTGDPYNEQFF. The CDR3 DNA is TGTGCCAGCAGCCCTACAGGGGACCCTTACAATGAGCAGTTCTTC.